This is a list of T cell receptor beta chains from one sample in a study of T cell responses to AZD1222 COVID-19 vaccine. Sequencing used immunoSEQ multiplex PCR; TCRdb keeps in-frame clones, though not all of them. The table shows about 76,000 clones, with 88% occurring only once. The sequences come from peripheral blood, collected on day 0 of MenACWY control vaccination. The receptors here all came from an adult in good health. The CDR3 runs from the conserved cysteine through the conserved F or W. The order of the fields is clone size, J gene, V gene, CDR3 protein. Clone size appears in some rows only: once, few, many, or a class for an expanded clone.

NA,TRBJ2-6,TRBV9,CASSVAGTSGSGSGANVLTF
NA,TRBJ1-3,TRBV6-2/TRBV6-3,CASSYGWNTIYF
NA,TRBJ1-1,TRBV14,CASSQAGNTEAFF
NA,TRBJ2-1,TRBV28,CASSKGPGTRRTNEQFF
NA,TRBJ1-2,TRBV28,CAIRSGEGTGYTF
NA,TRBJ2-2,TRBV5-1,CASSLATSGANTGELFF
NA,TRBJ1-5,TRBV28,CASSLDRSQHF
NA,TRBJ1-2,TRBV16,CASSPRTGPSNYGYTF
NA,TRBJ1-5,TRBV14,CASSRALGQPQHF
NA,TRBJ1-1,TRBV29-1,CSVKWRVDTEAFF
NA,TRBJ2-1,TRBV18,CASSPIKGNGLNEQFF
NA,TRBJ1-2,TRBV4-3,CASSQEGITYGYTF
once,TRBJ2-7,TRBV28,CASSLQGTTYEQYF
once,TRBJ1-1,TRBV11-2,CASSLRSGTEAFF
once,TRBJ1-2,TRBV11-2,CASSLTYGYTF
NA,TRBJ2-7,TRBV5-6,CASSPLGNNLGEQYF